This T cell receptor beta chain originates from a study of CD8+CD57+ T cells in acquired aplastic anemia (dated by TCRdb to the late 2010s). Regarding the research as a whole: Extracted DNA from sorted CD4+ and CD8+ cells averaged 3.2 ug, ranging from roughly 0.17 to 27.4 ug. CD8+CD57+ expansion was defined as frequency above the mean frequency observed in healthy subjects. What the study reported, not specific to this receptor: CD8+ Simpson's diversity did not differ significantly between patients and healthy controls (P=0.060). Although 25 to 30 CD8+ CDR3 sequences were shared by patients and controls, these sequences appeared highly expressed in patients and within the immunodominant clones of patients.

Genomic DNA was used as template for profiling of TCR beta VDJ combinations and CDR3 sequences. An Illumina HiSeq 2000 was used for TCR repertoire sequencing. The authors' analysis ran thus. TRBV/TRBJ rearrangement plots, CDR3 size and DJ length profiles, and Simpson's diversity index were used to assess repertoires. The most abundant DNA sequence in the deep sequencing data was taken as the immunodominant clone. CDR3 amino acid sequences were checked for sharing between subjects and were compared against published repertoires and the VDJdb database. TCRdb ran its own pipeline on the public reads, namely fastp trimming at Q25 and MiXCR clone calling, and kept in-frame beta chains. Identical CDR3 protein sequences are pooled into one entry, listed with their most common genes and DNA. The V and J calls follow TCRdb's processing rather than the paper's. A total of 180,000 or so distinct CDR3 sequences appear in this sample, 63% of them only once. About 39% of the sample is taken by the ten largest.

CDR1 KGHDR and CDR2 SFDVKD are derived from the germline V gene. Spanning cysteine to phenylalanine, the CDR3 consists of 13 amino acids. Only the CDR3 DNA is retained, 39 bases long and in frame from the first base. Trimming removed 7 bases from V and 2 bases from J, leaving 8 bases between the germline ends. The patients picked for sequencing were ones in whom flow cytometry had shown an expansion of CD8+CD57+ cells. All patients had severe acquired aplastic anemia diagnosed by International Study of Aplastic Anemia and Agranulocytosis and Camitta criteria. No therapy had been received by the patients at the time of blood sampling. The study deep-sequenced TCR repertoires of sorted CD4+ and CD8+ blood T cells from severe aplastic anemia patients and healthy subjects. In the USA, patient enrollment took place under clinicaltrials.gov protocols 00001620, 01623167, 00001397, 00071045, 00081523 and 00961064. Ficoll-Paque density gradient centrifugation was used to isolate peripheral blood mononuclear cells. CD4+ and CD8+ T cells were sorted by FACS or magnetic beads before DNA extraction.

This clonotype was seen more than once but under ten times. Its antigen specificity is not known. No base quality information exists; no much larger clone differs at one position. The chain employs TRBV24-1 and TRBJ1-5; confidence is insufficient to name the D gene. The specimen sequenced was sorted CD4+, CD8+, or CD8+CD57+ T cells (not recorded which) from PBMCs. The receptor's source is a human donor with aplastic anemia. Here the CDR3 is given as CATRPGGNQPQHF. In nucleotides, the sequence is TGTGCCACCAGGCCCGGGGGCAATCAGCCCCAGCATTTT.